Reported below is one T cell receptor (beta chain). The antigen remains undetermined. A junction boundary mismatches the germline segment, possibly from a read error. The CDR3 runs 14 residues. The V gene's germline CDR1 is SGHNT and CDR2 YYREEE (reference sequence). The source of the sample is a study of T cell repertoires in cytomegalovirus infection. Study-wide context: Shared public TCR beta signatures pointed to both CMV infection and a matching HLA type.

Study-wide results and limits: Clonotype analysis showed dominance of the ex vivo response by HLA-C-restricted CMV-specific TCR beta clonotypes.

TCRdb reprocessed the reads via MiXCR and lists one record per CDR3 protein. Among about 740,000 distinct CDR3 sequences listed, 35% to 40% were seen once. The chain has TRBV5-4 and TRBJ2-5, with D unresolved. This TCR derives from a human donor in good health (CMV status not recorded). Some clones in this sample may be carry-over from other donors' samples. The sample was PBMCs. CDR3 loop: CASSLVQYQETQSF. DNA of the CDR3: TGTGCCAGCAGCTTGGTACAGTACCAAGAGACCCAGTCCTTC.